What follows is one TCR beta chain and its context. The source of the sample is a study of blood T cell repertoires in COVID-19. Here immunoSEQ multiplex PCR was the method, and the copy in TCRdb shows in-frame clones only, minus some. The data show 200,000 or so clones, under 85% seen once. This CDR3 has 12 residues. Germline CDR1 and CDR2: SQVTM and ANQGSEA. The trim removed 5 bases at V and 6 bases at J, leaving 3 bases unmatched. This chain joins TRBV29-1 and TRBJ1-4; 7 nucleotides agree with TRBD1. Source material: peripheral blood. The receptor was isolated from a man in his fifties or sixties with active or convalescent COVID-19. CDR3 nucleotide sequence: TGCAGCGTTCCGGGGACAGATGAAAAACTGTTTTTT. Protein product: CSVPGTDEKLFF.